One and the same sample provided the 7 T cell receptor beta chains below, sequenced in a study of OX40 agonist ivuxolimab in advanced cancers. The method was immunoSEQ multiplex PCR; TCRdb's version includes in-frame clones alone and lacks a portion of them. The data contain about 58,000 clones, 88% of them seen just once; the ten biggest clones take up about 3.3%. Sequenced material: CD4+ or CD8+ T cells sorted from blood, taken in a trial of the OX40 agonist ivuxolimab. These receptors were obtained from an adult with an advanced solid tumor such as melanoma, head and neck, liver or kidney cancer.

The chain joins TRBV5-1 to TRBJ2-1, with 12 nucleotides matching TRBD2. The CDR3 totals 16 residues. Germline V gives CDR1 SGHRS, CDR2 YFSETQ. The V and J ends lost 0 bases and 8 bases, in that order; junction bases with no gene match: 6. The CDR3 DNA reads as TGCGCCAGCAGCTTGGCCGGCCTAGCGGGAGGGGATGAGCAGTTCTTC. This encodes CASSLAGLAGGDEQFF.

The J gene is TRBJ1-1, the V gene TRBV23-1; D is undetermined. TRBV23-1 is marked as an open reading frame, function uncertain. There are 13 residues in the CDR3. V shed 5 bases and J shed 2 bases, with 9 bases lying between them. As DNA, the CDR3 is TGCGCCAGCAGTGGGTTCAGAAACACTGAAGCTTTCTTT. It codes for CASSGFRNTEAFF.

J is TRBJ1-4 and V is TRBV5-4, with 7 bases matching TRBD1. Germline V gives CDR1 SGHNT, CDR2 YYREEE (reference sequence). V dropped 5 bases and J dropped 8; count of bases not matched to a gene: 12. The CDR3 has 15 residues. CDR3 region: CASSSGQDSREKLFF. CDR3 DNA: TGTGCCAGCAGTTCCGGACAGGACAGCAGAGAAAAACTGTTTTTT.

The chain employs TRBV6-1 and TRBJ1-2; D ambiguous. The CDR3 totals 15 residues. Germline V CDR1 and CDR2: MNHNS, SASEGT. With 4 bases removed from V and 5 bases from J, the gap between germline ends came to 17 bases. For the CDR3, the DNA is TGTGCCAGCAGTGCCCTTGTGGACTGGAGATATGGCTACACCTTC. It specifies CASSALVDWRYGYTF.

This rearrangement joins TRBV10-3 to TRBJ2-5; tentative D call: TRBD2 (5 bases). The CDR3 runs 16 residues. Germline CDR1 reads ENHRY; CDR2 reads SYGVKD. Trimming pared 0 bases from V and 2 bases from J, leaving 13 bases between. CDR3 amino acids: CAISESGGSGQETQYF. The CDR3 region has the DNA TGTGCCATCAGTGAGTCGGGCGGGTCAGGACAAGAGACCCAGTACTTC.

V and J are TRBV30 and TRBJ1-2; perhaps TRBD1 as D (6 bases). V lost 5 bases, J lost 4 bases, and 14 bases lay in between. CDR1 and CDR2 from the germline V gene are GTSNPN and SVGIG (reference sequence). The CDR3 length is 13 residues. The CDR3 spells CAWADRYLYGYTF. The CDR3 coding sequence is TGTGCCTGGGCCGACAGGTATCTCTATGGCTACACCTTC.

The CDR3 coding sequence is TGTGCCAGCAGTTCCGACTTCTATGGCTACACCTTC. Its translation: CASSSDFYGYTF. The V gene is TRBV6-6, the J gene TRBJ1-2; D not resolved. CDR3 size: 12 residues. V lost 4 bases, J lost 4 bases, and 7 bases lay in between. Germline V gene lookup returns CDR1 MNHNY and CDR2 SVGAGI (reference sequence).